The 19 T cell receptor beta chains listed next were all sequenced from one sample in a study of T cells in Graves' hyperthyroidism and ophthalmopathy. TCR beta CDR3 sequences were amplified from RNA transcripts. The HTBI primer set served for first-round RT-PCR of the TCR CDR3. TCRdb reanalysed the multiplex PCR reads using MiXCR and keeps one entry per CDR3 protein. The sample has just under 750,000 distinct CDR3 sequences; 30% to 40% are singletons. The sample comprised blood. The receptors come from a woman aged 40 to 49 with Graves' hyperthyroidism.

This clonotype was seen ten or more times. The rearrangement uses TRBV19 and TRBJ1-5, with D unresolved. Germline V lookup: CDR1 LNHDA, CDR2 SQIVND (reference sequence). This CDR3 has 15 amino acids. V was pared by 6 bases and J by 5 bases, with 17 bases between. CDR3 in DNA: TGTGCCAGTAGCCCTCTGGGGAGACATCATCAGCCCCAGCATTTT. It specifies CASSPLGRHHQPQHF.

This chain connects TRBV4-1 to TRBJ1-5, with unresolved D. The CDR3 is 16 residues long. The germline CDR1 and CDR2 sequences are MGHRA and YSYEKL. V shed 0 bases and J shed 3 bases, with 12 bases lying between them. The CDR3 protein is CASSQEGQGNNQPQHF. In nucleotides, the CDR3 is TGCGCCAGCAGCCAAGAAGGTCAAGGGAACAATCAGCCCCAGCATTTT.

This clonotype was seen ten or more times. The chain recombines TRBV6-5 with TRBJ1-1; unclear D gene. There are 14 residues in the CDR3. Per the germline V gene, CDR1 is MNHEY and CDR2 is SVGAGI. V dropped 4 bases and J dropped 0 bases, with 9 bases sitting between them. CDR3 amino acids: CASSSGPMNTEAFF. As DNA, the CDR3 is TGTGCCAGCAGTTCCGGGCCAATGAACACTGAAGCTTTCTTT.

As concerns this clonotype: A much bigger clone sits one base away, suggesting this may be a read error. V usage is TRBV20-1 and J usage is TRBJ1-1; TRBD1 aligns across 9 bases. The CDR3 has 12 residues. J gave up 3 bases and V 5 bases, and 1 base lay outside the gene matches. Germline CDR1 DFQATT, CDR2 SNEGSKA (reference sequence). As DNA, the CDR3 is TGCAGTGCTTACAGGGGGCACACTGAAGCTTTCTTT. It translates to CSAYRGHTEAFF.

The CDR3 sequence: CSVEAPTEVETQYF. In DNA form, the CDR3 reads TGCAGCGTTGAAGCCCCTACAGAGGTCGAGACCCAGTACTTC. V is TRBV29-1 and J is TRBJ2-5; D is undetermined. The ends were cut back, 1 base at V and 5 bases at J, with 14 bases in the middle. Germline loops: CDR1 SQVTM, CDR2 ANQGSEA. CDR3 size: 14 residues.

The V gene is TRBV14, the J gene TRBJ2-3, with D perhaps matching TRBD2 (5 bases). Germline V CDR1 and CDR2: SGHDN, FVKESK. Trimming took 7 bases from V and 3 from J, leaving 11 bases between them. This CDR3 is 13 amino acids long. CDR3 in amino acids: CASTGVETDTQYF. In DNA, the CDR3 is TGTGCCAGCACCGGGGTTGAGACAGATACGCAGTATTTT.

Of note for this clonotype: A much larger clonotype is one base distant, so this may be a read error. The CDR3 bases are TGTGCCAGCAGCGCAGGGGATGTACGGATTGGGACTGAAGCTTTCTTT. Translating gives CASSAGDVRIGTEAFF. This chain uses TRBV9 with TRBJ1-1, with D tentatively TRBD1 (6 bases). The CDR3 contains 16 residues. Between the trimmed V and J ends, which lost 3 bases and 5 bases, there was a span of 20 bases. Germline V gene data show CDR1 as SGDLS and CDR2 as YYNGEE.

This clonotype was counted only a few times. The CDR3 protein is CASSGDSIFSGNTIYF. In DNA form, the CDR3 reads TGTGCCAGCAGCGGGGACAGTATCTTCTCTGGAAACACCATATATTTT. The chain couples TRBV9 to TRBJ1-3, with 7 bases aligning to TRBD1. The CDR3 is 16 amino acids. After removal of 3 bases from V and 0 bases from J, the junction contained 6 bases not matched to a gene. CDR1 and CDR2 from the germline V gene are SGDLS and YYNGEE.

The V gene is TRBV4-3, the J gene TRBJ1-2; the D gene is possibly TRBD1 (5 bases). The CDR3 totals 15 residues. Germline CDR1 LGHNA, CDR2 YSLEER. Trimming removed 0 bases at V and 5 bases at J, with 13 bases between. The chain's CDR3 is CASSQEPSGGYGYTF. In DNA form, the CDR3 reads TGCGCCAGCAGCCAAGAGCCGAGCGGGGGTTATGGCTACACCTTC.

This clonotype was detected many times. The chain combines TRBV7-9 with TRBJ1-3; 11 bases map to TRBD1. Per the germline V gene, CDR1 is SEHNR and CDR2 is FQNEAQ (reference sequence). Trimming removed 4 bases from V and 7 bases from J; junction bases left unmatched: 6. The CDR3 contains 15 residues. The DNA for the CDR3 is TGTGCCAGCAGCTCAAGGACAGGGGGCTGGAACACCATATATTTT. Its protein product is CASSSRTGGWNTIYF.

V gene TRBV7-2 combines with J gene TRBJ2-7, with 13 bases matching TRBD2. Matching the DNA end better, TRBJ2-1 makes the J call doubtful. In germline, CDR1 is SGHTA, CDR2 FQGNSA. The CDR3 spans 15 residues. CDR3: CASIQTSGRYNEQFF. The CDR3 DNA sequence: TGTGCCAGCATCCAGACTAGCGGGAGGTACAATGAGCAGTTCTTC.

This clonotype was observed at least ten times. The chain links TRBV2 to TRBJ1-6; TRBD1 is a possible D gene (6 bases). The CDR3 contains 15 residues. CDR1 is SNHLY, CDR2 FYNNEI, per germline. V dropped 7 bases and J dropped 8 bases, with 18 bases sitting between them. CDR3 sequence: CASKGGGGPYSPLHF. CDR3 nucleotide sequence: TGTGCCAGCAAGGGTGGGGGGGGCCCATATTCACCCCTCCACTTT.

Ten or more counts support this clonotype. The chain recombines TRBV2 with TRBJ2-1, with D hard to call. V was clipped by 4 bases and J by 4 bases, with 11 bases between them. In germline, CDR1 is SNHLY, CDR2 FYNNEI. The length of the CDR3 is 14 residues. DNA for the CDR3: TGTGCCAGCAGTGGAATGGGTGCGTACAATGAGCAGTTCTTC. Amino acids: CASSGMGAYNEQFF.

This clonotype was seen many times. The genes are TRBV10-3 and TRBJ1-1, with D perhaps TRBD1 (5 bases). The CDR3 has 12 amino acids. The germline V gene encodes CDR1 ENHRY and CDR2 SYGVKD. V was pared by 10 bases and J by 1 base, with 10 bases between. CDR3 loop: CATSGGNTEAFF. The CDR3 DNA reads as TGTGCCACCTCCGGGGGGAACACTGAAGCTTTCTTT.

This clonotype was counted at least ten times. Relative to the germline gene, one junction end is altered; a read error may explain this. The chain links TRBV7-7 to TRBJ2-5; the D is unclear. The CDR3 runs to 14 residues. Germline V gene data show CDR1 as SSHAT and CDR2 as FNYEAQ (reference sequence). CDR3 sequence: CASSRNPVGETQYF. The CDR3 DNA reads TGTGCTAGCAGCAGGAACCCGGTAGGGGAGACCCAGTACTTC.

This clonotype was recorded at least ten times. This chain joins TRBV7-9 and TRBJ1-4; D is undetermined. Germline assignment: CDR1 SEHNR and CDR2 FQNEAQ (reference sequence). The ends were cut back, 5 bases at V and 0 bases at J, with 13 bases in the middle. The CDR3 is 16 amino acids. The CDR3 reads CASSPRNTPTNEKLFF. CDR3 DNA: TGTGCCAGCAGCCCCCGAAATACGCCAACTAATGAAAAACTGTTTTTT.

The CDR3 DNA reads as TGTGCCAGCAGCTTGACCCGTAGGGGTACGAACACTGAAGCTTTCTTT. This codes for CASSLTRRGTNTEAFF. This sequence joins TRBV5-8 and TRBJ1-1; D is possibly TRBD1 (5 bases). Trimming removed 1 base at V and 1 base at J, with 14 bases between. This CDR3 contains 16 residues. Looked up from germline, CDR1 is SGHTS and CDR2 is YDEGEE.

The chain employs TRBV29-1 and TRBJ2-2, with D perhaps matching TRBD1 or TRBD2 (7 bases each). CDR1 and CDR2 (germline): SQVTM, ANQGSEA. CDR3 length: 14 amino acids. V gave up 6 bases and J gave up 3 bases, with 14 bases separating them. The CDR3 DNA follows: TGCAGCGTCCCAGGGGGGGCTGACACCGGGGAGCTGTTTTTT. It codes for CSVPGGADTGELFF.

The gene calls are TRBV6-5 and TRBJ1-2; D unresolved. The germline V gene has CDR1 MNHEY and CDR2 SVGAGI. The CDR3 contains 16 residues. V lost 6 bases and J 4 bases, leaving 21 bases between the germline ends. CDR3 in amino acids: CASSPGGDLASYGYTF. CDR3 nucleotides: TGTGCCAGCAGCCCGGGCGGGGATCTGGCTTCCTATGGCTACACCTTC.